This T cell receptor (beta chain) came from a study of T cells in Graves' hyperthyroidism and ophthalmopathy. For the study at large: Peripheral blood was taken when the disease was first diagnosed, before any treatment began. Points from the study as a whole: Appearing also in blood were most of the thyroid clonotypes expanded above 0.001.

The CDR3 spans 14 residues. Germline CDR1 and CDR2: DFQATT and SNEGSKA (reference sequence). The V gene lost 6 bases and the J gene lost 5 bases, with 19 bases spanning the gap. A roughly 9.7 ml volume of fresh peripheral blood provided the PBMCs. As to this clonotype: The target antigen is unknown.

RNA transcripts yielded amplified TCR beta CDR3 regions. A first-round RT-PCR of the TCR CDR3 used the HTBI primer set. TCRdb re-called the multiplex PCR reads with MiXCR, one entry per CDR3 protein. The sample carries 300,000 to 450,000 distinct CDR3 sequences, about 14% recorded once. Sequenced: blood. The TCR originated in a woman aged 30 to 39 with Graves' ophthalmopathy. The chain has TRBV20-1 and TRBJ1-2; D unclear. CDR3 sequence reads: CSASPRVTDYGYTF. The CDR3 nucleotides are TGCAGTGCATCCCCCCGGGTGACCGATTATGGCTACACCTTC.